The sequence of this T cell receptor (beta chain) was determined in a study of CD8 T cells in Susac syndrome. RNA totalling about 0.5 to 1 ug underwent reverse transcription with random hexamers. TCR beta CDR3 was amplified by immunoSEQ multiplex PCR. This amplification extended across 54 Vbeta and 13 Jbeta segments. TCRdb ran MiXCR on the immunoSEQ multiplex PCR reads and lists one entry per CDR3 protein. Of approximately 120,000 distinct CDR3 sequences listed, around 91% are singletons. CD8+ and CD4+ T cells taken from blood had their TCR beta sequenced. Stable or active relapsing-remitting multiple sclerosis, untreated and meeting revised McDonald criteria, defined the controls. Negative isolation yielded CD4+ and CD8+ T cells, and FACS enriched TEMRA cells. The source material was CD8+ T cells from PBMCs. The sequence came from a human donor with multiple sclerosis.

The CDR3 here is CASSLSVGVFGNTIYF. The DNA of the CDR3 is TGTGCCAGCAGCTTATCTGTAGGGGTTTTTGGAAACACCATATATTTT. The chain uses TRBV7-9 and TRBJ1-3; TRBD1 might be the D (5 bases). Between the trimmed V and J ends, which lost 2 bases and 3 bases, there was a span of 14 bases. There are 16 residues in the CDR3. Germline-derived CDR1 and CDR2 are SEHNR and FQNEAQ (reference sequence).